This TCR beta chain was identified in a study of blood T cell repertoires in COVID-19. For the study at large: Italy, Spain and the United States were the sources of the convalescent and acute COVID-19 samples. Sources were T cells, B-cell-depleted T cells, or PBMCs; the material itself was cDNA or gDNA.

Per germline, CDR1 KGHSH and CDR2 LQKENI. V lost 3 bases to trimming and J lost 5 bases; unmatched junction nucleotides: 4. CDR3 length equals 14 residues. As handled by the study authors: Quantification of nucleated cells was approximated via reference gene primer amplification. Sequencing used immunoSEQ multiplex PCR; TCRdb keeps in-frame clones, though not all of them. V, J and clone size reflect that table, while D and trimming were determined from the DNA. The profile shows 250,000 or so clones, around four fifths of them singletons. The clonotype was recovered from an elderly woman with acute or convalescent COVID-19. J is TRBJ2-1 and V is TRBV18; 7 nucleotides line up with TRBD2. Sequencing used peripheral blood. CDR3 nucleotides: TGTGCCAGCTCACCGTTGCTAGCGGACAATGAGCAGTTCTTC. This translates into CASSPLLADNEQFF.